This T cell receptor (beta chain) was recorded in a study of blood T cell repertoires in COVID-19. From germline, CDR1 is SGHDN and CDR2 FVKESK. Losses at the gene ends were 4 bases for V and 4 bases for J; bases not matched to a gene: 1. CDR3 length: 14 amino acids. Profiling relied on immunoSEQ multiplex PCR, and the TCRdb table lists in-frame clones only, not all of them. The sample has around 270,000 clones; 84% are singletons. This clone was seen just once. The material sequenced was peripheral blood. This receptor was identified in a woman between 35 and 50 years old who had recovered from COVID-19. This rearrangement joins TRBV14 to TRBJ1-2, with 12 bases lining up with TRBD1. Written as DNA, the CDR3 is TGTGCCAGCAGCCTGGGACAGGGGGCCTATGGCTACACCTTC. This gives the protein CASSLGQGAYGYTF.